Listed below are T cell receptor beta chains from one sample, sequenced in a study of molecular identifiers for immune sequencing clone quantification. TCRdb processed the PCR reads anew with MiXCR; each CDR3 protein has one entry. The sample has fewer than 350,000 distinct CDR3 sequences, roughly 23% seen once; the top ten hold around 0.7%. Sequencing input: naive CD8+ T cells from blood, with Jurkat cell RNA spiked in. The source is a human donor in good health. Some libraries in this study had Jurkat cell RNA spiked in. Each CDR3 is given with its conserved first and last residue. A D gene is named only where the DNA matches it firmly. Where a row states a size, it is once, few, many or the class of an expanded clone; other rows omit it.

clone size	D gene	V gene	J gene	CDR3 protein	CDR3 DNA
few	.	TRBV6-5	TRBJ1-1	CASSYVWSEGPNTEAFF	TGTGCCAGCAGTTACGTCTGGTCGGAGGGCCCGAACACTGAAGCTTTCTTT
.	.	TRBV5-6	TRBJ2-2	CASSLAESANTGELLF	TGTGCCAGCAGCTTGGCCGAGAGTGCGAACACCGGGGAGCTGCTTTTT
.	.	TRBV20-1	TRBJ2-5	CSAPTDRSQETQYF	TGCAGTGCTCCCACAGACAGGAGCCAAGAGACCCAGTACTTC
.	TRBD1	TRBV7-2	TRBJ1-1	CASSVTGVTEAFF	TGTGCCAGCAGCGTCACAGGGGTGACTGAAGCTTTCTTT
many	TRBD1	TRBV4-1	TRBJ1-1	CASSQTGVNTEAFF	TGCGCCAGCAGCCAGACAGGGGTAAACACTGAAGCTTTCTTT
many	TRBD1	TRBV5-1	TRBJ2-7	CASSLDRGPPYEQYF	TGCGCCAGCAGCTTGGACAGGGGCCCTCCCTACGAGCAGTACTTC
.	.	TRBV30	TRBJ2-3	CAWSLDGGPTDTQYF	TGTGCCTGGAGTCTAGATGGGGGCCCCACAGATACGCAGTATTTT
many	TRBD2	TRBV28	TRBJ2-7	CASTETVGLYSYEQYF	TGTGCCAGCACCGAGACGGTGGGACTATACTCCTACGAGCAGTACTTC
.	.	TRBV4-2	TRBJ2-5	CASSQDPVAGETQYF	TGTGCCAGCAGCCAAGACCCAGTTGCGGGAGAGACCCAGTACTTC
many	.	TRBV29-1	TRBJ2-3	CSVGATDTQYF	TGCAGCGTTGGGGCCACAGATACGCAGTATTTT
few	.	TRBV5-6	TRBJ1-2	CASSYGQIYGYTF	TGTGCCAGCAGCTATGGACAGATCTATGGCTACACCTTC
.	.	TRBV4-3	TRBJ2-7	CASSQGTDSSYEQYF	TGCGCCAGCAGCCAAGGGACAGACAGCTCCTACGAGCAGTACTTC
few	.	TRBV7-9	TRBJ1-1	CASSLTTAPGTEAFF	TGTGCCAGCAGCTTAACGACGGCCCCGGGCACTGAAGCTTTCTTT
.	.	TRBV6-6	TRBJ1-6	CASSRDGYNSPLHF	TGTGCCAGCAGTCGGGACGGTTATAATTCACCCCTCCACTTT
few	TRBD2	TRBV27	TRBJ2-7	CASTPGGAGFEQYF	TGTGCCAGCACCCCCGGGGGGGCGGGGTTCGAGCAGTACTTC